This TCR beta chain was captured in a study of T cell repertoires in cytomegalovirus infection. At the level of the study: A matching HLA type, together with CMV infection, was signaled by public TCR beta signatures.

Notes on this clonotype: What it recognizes is unknown.

TCRdb processed the reads anew with MiXCR; each CDR3 protein has one entry. The data contain 300,000 to 450,000 distinct CDR3 sequences, 15% to 20% of them singletons. General observations from the study: Summed public TCR beta family frequency identified CMV carriers bearing the relevant HLA.

The TCR sequence derives from a human donor in good health (CMV status not recorded). Some clones in this sample may be carry-over from other donors' samples. The sequencing sample was made of PBMCs.

The CDR3 is CAWTESSYEQYF. The CDR3 bases are TGTGCCTGGACGGAGAGCTCCTACGAGCAGTACTTC. The rearrangement uses TRBV30 and TRBJ2-7, with D uncertain. V dropped 4 bases and J dropped 0 bases, with 7 bases sitting between them. Germline V gene data show CDR1 as GTSNPN and CDR2 as SVGIG (reference sequence). The CDR3 extends over 12 amino acids.